The 16 T cell receptor beta chains reported below all come from one sample, sequenced in a study of radiation and T cells in renal cell carcinoma. Method: immunoSEQ multiplex PCR; TCRdb's copy keeps in-frame clones and lacks some. Of roughly 150,000 clones in the sample, roughly 90% were seen once. Time point noted: blood 2 weeks post-SBRT. Noted treatment: 15 Gy SBRT to primary tumor, nephrectomy 4 weeks later. The input for sequencing was blood, taken from a patient whose treatment included radiotherapy and nephrectomy. These receptors were taken from a woman aged 45-65 years with renal cell carcinoma.

This chain uses TRBV5-1 with TRBJ2-1; TRBD2 matches 8 bases. This CDR3 region has 16 residues. V trimming: 0 bases; J trimming: 8 bases; junction bases outside the gene matches: 10. The V gene's germline CDR1 is SGHRS and CDR2 YFSETQ. Here the CDR3 reads CASSLAPPGGLDEQFF. CDR3 nucleotide sequence: TGCGCCAGCAGCTTGGCCCCCCCGGGGGGGCTCGATGAGCAGTTCTTC.

The chain uses TRBV19 and TRBJ2-2; perhaps TRBD1 as D (6 bases). The V gene lost 1 base and the J gene lost 4 bases, with 13 bases spanning the gap. This CDR3 has 16 amino acids. Germline CDR1 and CDR2: LNHDA and SQIVND (reference sequence). In DNA, the CDR3 is TGTGCCAGTAGTATAGGGGGCAGGGGTGCCACCGGGGAGCTGTTTTTT. Translated, it gives CASSIGGRGATGELFF.

CDR3: CASSLVGGAADTQYF. The CDR3 DNA is TGTGCCAGCAGCTTGGTCGGGGGGGCCGCAGATACGCAGTATTTT. The rearrangement joins TRBV5-5 to TRBJ2-3; 8 bases map to TRBD2. The CDR3 is made up of 15 amino acids. After removal of 0 bases from V and 4 bases from J, the junction contained 4 bases not matched to a gene. CDR1 SGHKS and CDR2 YYEKEE come from the germline V gene (reference sequence).

J is TRBJ1-4 and V is TRBV19; D may be TRBD1 (6 bases). The CDR3 spans 16 residues. Germline loops: CDR1 LNHDA, CDR2 SQIVND (reference sequence). Trimming stripped 11 bases from V and 0 bases from J, with 19 bases between. The CDR3 reads CAVGDKRSATNEKLFF. The CDR3 coding sequence is TGTGCCGTGGGGGACAAACGTTCTGCAACTAATGAAAAACTGTTTTTT.

This chain connects TRBV5-6 to TRBJ2-3; D may match TRBD1 or TRBD2 (5 bases each). V was shortened by 4 bases and J by 3 bases, with 9 bases between the two germline ends. This CDR3 is 13 amino acids long. CDR1 is SGHDT and CDR2 is YYEEEE in the germline V gene. CDR3 DNA: TGTGCCAGCAGCGGGGACGGGACAGATACGCAGTATTTT. The encoded protein is CASSGDGTDTQYF.

The V call is TRBV13, the J call TRBJ2-7, with D possibly being TRBD1 or TRBD2 (5 bases each). The CDR3 sequence is 14 residues long. V lost 4 bases and J lost 5, with 15 bases in between. Germline lookup yields CDR1 PRHDT and CDR2 FYEKMQ (reference sequence). CDR3 DNA sequence: TGTGCCAGCAGCTCACGGGGCAGCTACCACGAGCAGTACTTC. Encoded protein: CASSSRGSYHEQYF.

This clone has more than one count but fewer than ten. The CDR3 sequence: CASSTLGGNSPLHF. DNA of the CDR3: TGTGCCAGCAGTACCCTTGGTGGTAATTCACCCCTCCACTTT. The genes are TRBV4-2 and TRBJ1-6; D call uncertain. V lost 6 bases, J lost 6 bases, and 12 bases lay in between. This CDR3 has 14 residues. Looked up from germline, CDR1 is LGHNA and CDR2 is YNFKEQ.

The chain joins TRBV30 to TRBJ1-5; D unclear. Germline loops: CDR1 GTSNPN, CDR2 SVGIG (reference sequence). Between the trimmed V and J ends, which lost 0 bases and 5 bases, there was a span of 8 bases. CDR3 size: 13 residues. The CDR3 region is CAWSVVEDQPQHF. In DNA, the CDR3 is TGTGCCTGGAGTGTAGTGGAAGATCAGCCCCAGCATTTT.

The J gene is TRBJ2-6, the V gene TRBV18, with D perhaps given as TRBD1 or TRBD2 (6 bases each). The CDR3 contains 16 residues. The V gene lost 1 base and the J gene lost 4 bases, with 11 bases spanning the gap. Per the germline V gene, CDR1 is KGHSH and CDR2 is LQKENI. Here the CDR3 reads CASSPRSGAGANVLTF. CDR3 DNA sequence: TGTGCCAGCTCACCACGGTCGGGGGCCGGGGCCAACGTCCTGACTTTC.

Regarding this clone: A junction end diverges from the germline sequence, so it may reflect a read error. This chain joins TRBV5-5 and TRBJ1-2; 8 bases are shared with TRBD1. CDR1 is SGHKS, CDR2 YYEKEE, per germline (reference sequence). The CDR3 runs to 12 residues. The CDR3 bases are TGTGCCAGCAGCTTGCGAACGGACAGGGAAGTTTTC. It yields the protein CASSLRTDREVF.

The chain is built from TRBV7-9 and TRBJ1-5; D gene ambiguous. V gave up 0 bases and J gave up 10 bases, with 13 bases separating them. This CDR3 region has 14 residues. Germline lookup yields CDR1 SEHNR and CDR2 FQNEAQ (reference sequence). CDR3 sequence (DNA): TGTGCCAGCAGCTTAGCGAATGGGAAAGGACCCCAGCATTTT. Its protein is CASSLANGKGPQHF. Variable domain in full (rest from reference TRBV7-9 and TRBJ1-5): DTGVSQNPRHKITKRGQNVTFRCDPISEHNRLYWYRQTLGQGPEFLTYFQNEAQLEKSRLLSDRFSAERPKGSFSTLEIQRTEQGDSAMYLCASSLANGKGPQHFGDGTRLSIL.

V and J are TRBV9 and TRBJ2-2; TRBD1 aligns across 10 bases. The CDR3 runs 15 residues. After removal of 3 bases from V and 2 bases from J, the junction contained 1 base not matched to a gene. CDR1 and CDR2 (germline): SGDLS, YYNGEE. CDR3 DNA sequence: TGTGCCAGCAGCGCGACAGGGGGCAACACCGGGGAGCTGTTTTTT. Amino acids: CASSATGGNTGELFF.

The rearrangement links TRBV27 to TRBJ2-6; no definite D call. V lost 2 bases to trimming and J lost 1 base, with 12 bases between them. The CDR3 is 17 residues long. From germline, CDR1 is MNHEY and CDR2 SMNVEV (reference sequence). CDR3 region: CASSLGGRASGANVLTF. The CDR3 nucleotides are TGTGCCAGCAGTTTAGGCGGAAGAGCGTCTGGGGCCAACGTCCTGACTTTC.

This chain connects TRBV5-1 to TRBJ2-7; D could derive from TRBD1 or TRBD2 (7 bases each). The V gene's germline CDR1 is SGHRS and CDR2 YFSETQ. This CDR3 spans 13 amino acids. V was cut by 5 bases and J by 6 bases, with 15 bases left in between. CDR3 bases: TGCGCCAGCAGATCTACAGGGGAGGGCGAGCAGTACTTC. Residues: CASRSTGEGEQYF.

This clone was counted only a few times. DNA for the CDR3: TGTGCCAGCTCACAGGGTGCTAATGAAAAACTGTTTTTT. Translation: CASSQGANEKLFF. This chain uses TRBV18 with TRBJ1-4; D is uncertain. V was trimmed by 4 bases and J by 3 bases, leaving 6 bases between them. Germline V gene data show CDR1 as KGHSH and CDR2 as LQKENI. CDR3 size: 13 residues. The variable domain in full, completed from reference TRBV18 and TRBJ1-4, reads NAGVMQNPRHLVRRRGQEARLRCSPMKGHSHVYWYRQLPEEGLKFMVYLQKENIIDESGMPKERFSAEFPKEGPSILRIQQVVRGDSAAYFCASSQGANEKLFFGSGTQLSVL.

Only a few counts were recorded for this clone. The rearrangement uses TRBV4-2 and TRBJ1-1, with D possibly being TRBD1 (5 bases). Trimming shortened V by 0 bases and J by 6 bases, and 8 bases separated the two germline ends. CDR1 and CDR2 (germline): LGHNA, YNFKEQ. The length of the CDR3 is 13 residues. CDR3 DNA sequence: TGTGCCAGCAGCCAAGATCGGGACGCTGAAGCTTTCTTT. Translating gives CASSQDRDAEAFF.